This T cell receptor (beta chain) was obtained from a study of neoadjuvant anti-PD-1 for oral cavity cancer. This clone was recorded a few times. Germline V gives CDR1 GTSNPN, CDR2 SVGIG (reference sequence). This CDR3 contains 14 residues. Trimming removed 3 bases at V and 3 bases at J, with 12 bases between. Here immunoSEQ multiplex PCR was the method, and the copy in TCRdb shows in-frame clones only, minus some. The sample has approximately 83,000 clones; around 80% are singletons. This clonotype originated in a person between 40 and 85 years old with oral cavity squamous cell carcinoma. Sequences were derived from PBMCs, sampled before nivolumab (anti-PD-1) treatment. The rearrangement links TRBV30 to TRBJ2-1; a weak D match, TRBD2 (5 bases). The CDR3 reads CAWREVPVYNEQFF. CDR3 nucleotide sequence: TGTGCCTGGAGGGAGGTTCCCGTCTACAATGAGCAGTTCTTC.